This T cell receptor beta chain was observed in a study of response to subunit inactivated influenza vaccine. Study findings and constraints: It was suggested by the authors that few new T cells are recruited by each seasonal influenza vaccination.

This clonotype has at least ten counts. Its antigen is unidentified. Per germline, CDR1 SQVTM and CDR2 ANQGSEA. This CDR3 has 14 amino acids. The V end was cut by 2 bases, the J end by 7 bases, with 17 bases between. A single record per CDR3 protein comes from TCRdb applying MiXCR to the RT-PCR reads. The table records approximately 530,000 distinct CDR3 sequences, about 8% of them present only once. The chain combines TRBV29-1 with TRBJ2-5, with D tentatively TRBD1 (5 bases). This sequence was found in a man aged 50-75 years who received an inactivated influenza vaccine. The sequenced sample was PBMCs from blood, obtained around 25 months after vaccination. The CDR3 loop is CSVEKVGRDGTQYF. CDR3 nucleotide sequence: TGCAGCGTTGAAAAGGTCGGCAGGGATGGGACCCAGTACTTC.